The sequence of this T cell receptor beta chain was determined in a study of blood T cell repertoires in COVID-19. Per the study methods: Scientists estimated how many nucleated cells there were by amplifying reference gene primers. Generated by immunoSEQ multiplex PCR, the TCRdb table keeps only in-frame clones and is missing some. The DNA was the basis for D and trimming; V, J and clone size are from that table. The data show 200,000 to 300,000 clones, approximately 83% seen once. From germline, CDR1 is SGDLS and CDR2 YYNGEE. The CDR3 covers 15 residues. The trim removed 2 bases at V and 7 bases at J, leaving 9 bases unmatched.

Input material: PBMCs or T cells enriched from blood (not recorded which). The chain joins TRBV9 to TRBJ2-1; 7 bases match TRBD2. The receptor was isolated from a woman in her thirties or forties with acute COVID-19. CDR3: CASSVGAGVPNEQFF. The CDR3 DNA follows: TGTGCCAGCAGCGTTGGGGCGGGAGTTCCAAATGAGCAGTTCTTC.